The 17 T cell receptor beta chains given below trace back to one sample, sequenced in a study of PD-L1 blockade in urothelial cancer. Only in-frame clones appear in the TCRdb table, and some are missing; sequencing was by immunoSEQ multiplex PCR. The data show 35,000 to 45,000 clones, 80% to 90% seen once. This specimen consisted of PBMCs, obtained around atezolizumab (anti-PD-L1) treatment. All receptors come from a man between 60 and 75 years old with urothelial cancer.

In its sample, this clone was seen a few times. V is TRBV29-1 and J is TRBJ2-5; no definite D call. V shed 5 bases and J shed 1 base, with 8 bases lying between them. The CDR3 covers 12 residues. Germline V CDR1 and CDR2: SQVTM, ANQGSEA. The CDR3 protein is CSVSEAQETQYF. CDR3 in DNA: TGCAGCGTTTCTGAGGCCCAAGAGACCCAGTACTTC.

V gene TRBV4-1 combines with J gene TRBJ2-1; 14 positions match TRBD2. The CDR3 consists of 15 residues. CDR1 MGHRA and CDR2 YSYEKL come from the germline V gene. V dropped 5 bases and J dropped 10; count of bases not matched to a gene: 7. The CDR3 sequence is CASSSGLAGAGEQFF. CDR3 nucleotides: TGCGCCAGCAGCTCGGGACTAGCGGGGGCGGGGGAGCAGTTCTTC.

This chain links TRBV6-6 with TRBJ1-1, with 8 bases identical to TRBD1. The CDR3 is made up of 15 amino acids. Germline loops: CDR1 MNHNY, CDR2 SVGAGI (reference sequence). V lost 2 bases, J lost 6 bases, and 8 bases stayed unmatched. CDR3 loop: CASSYPRTGRPEAFF. The CDR3 DNA reads TGTGCCAGCAGTTACCCCCGGACAGGGAGGCCTGAAGCTTTCTTT.

DNA of the CDR3: TGTGCCAGCAGTGAAAACAGGGAAGGCAACGAGCAGTACTTC. It codes for CASSENREGNEQYF. The chain joins TRBV28 to TRBJ2-7, with a possible D match to TRBD1 (6 bases). With 5 bases removed from V and 5 bases from J, the gap between germline ends came to 16 bases. Germline CDR1 and CDR2: MDHEN and SYDVKM. This CDR3 is built from 14 residues. Full variable domain (remainder filled in from reference TRBV28 and TRBJ2-7): DVKVTQSSRYLVKRTGEKVFLECVQDMDHENMFWYRQDPGLGLRLIYFSYDVKMKEKGDIPEGYSVSREKKERFSLILESASTNQTSMYLCASSENREGNEQYFGPGTRLTVT.

This clone came up a few times. The V call is TRBV7-9, the J call TRBJ1-3; no clear D gene. Germline V gene sequence: CDR1 SEHNR, CDR2 FQNEAQ (reference sequence). The CDR3 runs 15 residues. Trimming cost V 3 bases and J 0 bases, with 9 bases left between them. The CDR3, as DNA: TGTGCCAGCAGCTTGGACTTTGACTCTGGAAACACCATATATTTT. Encoded protein: CASSLDFDSGNTIYF.

The CDR3 region is CASSSQGFRETQYF. The CDR3 DNA reads as TGTGCCAGCAGCTCTCAGGGGTTTCGAGAGACCCAGTACTTC. The chain joins TRBV5-4 to TRBJ2-5; weak D call: TRBD1 (6 bases). The CDR3 loop spans 14 amino acids. V was shortened by 3 bases and J by 4 bases, with 13 bases between the two germline ends. Germline CDR1 reads SGHNT; CDR2 reads YYREEE (reference sequence).

This clone was detected only once. The chain couples TRBV6-5 to TRBJ1-1; D remains ambiguous. The ends were cut back, 3 bases at V and 5 bases at J, with 10 bases in the middle. There are 13 residues in the CDR3. Germline V gene data show CDR1 as MNHEY and CDR2 as SVGAGI. The CDR3 DNA reads TGTGCCAGCAGTTATGACGGGGAAACTGAAGCTTTCTTT. Protein product: CASSYDGETEAFF.

This clone was counted only a few times. The chain joins TRBV6-1 to TRBJ1-5; 8 bases match TRBD1. The CDR3 consists of 15 residues. V was clipped by 11 bases and J by 3 bases; unmatched bases: 12. Looked up from germline, CDR1 is MNHNS and CDR2 is SASEGT. DNA of the CDR3: TGTGCCGTAATAACCGGGACAGGAGACAATCAGCCCCAGCATTTT. It specifies CAVITGTGDNQPQHF.

J is TRBJ2-3 and V is TRBV6-1; possibly TRBD1 for D (6 bases). The ends were cut back, 8 bases at V and 3 bases at J, with 9 bases in the middle. This CDR3 is built from 12 residues. Germline loops: CDR1 MNHNS, CDR2 SASEGT. The CDR3 here is CASQGSTDTQYF. CDR3 in DNA: TGTGCCAGCCAGGGGTCAACAGATACGCAGTATTTT.

The chain links TRBV4-1 to TRBJ2-1, with 8 positions matching TRBD2. The CDR3 has 16 residues. V lost 0 bases, J lost 7 bases, and 8 bases stayed unmatched. CDR1 and CDR2 (germline): MGHRA, YSYEKL. The DNA for the CDR3 is TGCGCCAGCAGCCAAGAATACGGACTAGCAGGAAATGAGCAGTTCTTC. It yields the protein CASSQEYGLAGNEQFF.

In nucleotides, the CDR3 is TGTGCCACCAGCAGGGGACAGGGGGCCTTAGGCTACACCTTC. Encoded protein: CATSRGQGALGYTF. The chain carries TRBV15 and TRBJ1-2; 12 bases agree with TRBD1. Germline V gene data show CDR1 as LNHNV and CDR2 as YYDKDF (reference sequence). The CDR3 is 14 amino acids. Trimming at V came to 3 bases and at J to 8 bases, leaving 4 bases not matched to a gene.

The genes are TRBV4-1 and TRBJ2-1; 9 bases fit TRBD2. Germline CDR1 reads MGHRA; CDR2 reads YSYEKL. V gave up 1 base and J gave up 14 bases; unmatched junction bases: 0. The CDR3 covers 11 residues. This chain's CDR3 is CASSQGGGEFF. DNA for the CDR3: TGCGCCAGCAGCCAAGGCGGGGGGGAGTTCTTC.

The chain employs TRBV10-3 and TRBJ2-1; 8 positions agree with TRBD1. The CDR3 loop spans 11 amino acids. Germline loops: CDR1 ENHRY, CDR2 SYGVKD. After removal of 10 bases from V and 8 bases from J, the junction contained 4 bases not matched to a gene. In DNA, the CDR3 is TGTGCCACCACAGGGGGAGATGAGCAGTTCTTC. It is translated as CATTGGDEQFF.

The V gene is TRBV28, the J gene TRBJ1-5; 7 bases agree with TRBD1. Germline CDR1 reads MDHEN; CDR2 reads SYDVKM. The V gene end was trimmed by 7 bases and the J gene end by 6 bases; junction bases not matched to a gene: 9. CDR3 length: 14 residues. Written as DNA, the CDR3 is TGTGCCAGCACTCTCGGGACAGACGGTCAGCCCCAGCATTTT. It translates to CASTLGTDGQPQHF.

This chain connects TRBV6-5 to TRBJ1-2, with TRBD1 identical over 9 bases. This CDR3 contains 16 residues. CDR1 is MNHEY, CDR2 SVGAGI, per germline. V gave up 1 base and J gave up 4 bases; unmatched junction bases: 7. The CDR3 is CASSYLGQGQSYGYTF. DNA of the CDR3: TGTGCCAGCAGTTACTTGGGACAGGGTCAGAGCTATGGCTACACCTTC.

The rearrangement uses TRBV30 and TRBJ2-2; 11 bases agree with TRBD1. Germline CDR1 and CDR2: GTSNPN and SVGIG (reference sequence). This CDR3 spans 15 amino acids. Trimming cost V 4 bases and J 6 bases; bases outside gene matches: 7. In DNA form, the CDR3 reads TGTGCCTGGACCCGGACAGGGGGCGTGTCCGGGGAGCTGTTTTTT. Its protein product is CAWTRTGGVSGELFF.

This chain uses TRBV10-2 with TRBJ1-3; 9 bases are a match to TRBD1. Germline CDR1 is WSHSY and CDR2 is SAAADI. With 9 bases clipped from V and 1 base from J, the junction kept 4 bases outside the gene matches. This CDR3 contains 14 residues. CDR3 in DNA: TGCGCCAGAACCGGGACAGGGTCTGGAAACACCATATATTTT. Translation: CARTGTGSGNTIYF.